This record looks at one T cell receptor beta chain sequence and its context. What it recognizes is unknown. This sample is drawn from a study of PD-L1 blockade in urothelial cancer. The overall study: Of roughly 30 patients, around 25 were males with bladder-origin urothelial cancer.

Findings and caveats of the study: In blood sampled pretreatment, TCR clonality below the median predicted better survival.

Germline V gives CDR1 ENHRY, CDR2 SYGVKD. V trimming: 3 bases; J trimming: 4 bases; junction bases outside the gene matches: 9. The CDR3 spans 16 residues. Indicated time point: peripheral blood 6 weeks after treatment start. Sequencing used immunoSEQ multiplex PCR; TCRdb keeps in-frame clones, though not all of them. The sample carries around 30,000 clones, 80% to 85% recorded once. The TCR was taken from an older man with urothelial cancer. The chain is built from TRBV10-3 and TRBJ2-5; 9 positions match TRBD2. The sequences come from PBMCs, collected around atezolizumab (anti-PD-L1) treatment. The CDR3 sequence is CAISEGSSGVLETQYF. CDR3 DNA sequence: TGTGCCATCAGTGAAGGTTCTAGCGGGGTATTAGAGACCCAGTACTTC.